This TCR beta chain derives from a study of shared clonotypes between healthy human individuals. Study information: CD4 naive and CD4 memory each took three plates per donor, while CD8 naive took two and CD8 memory one. Points from the study as a whole: Having only a few donors restricted how much genetic and exposure-history diversity was captured. Among the subsets, naive ones generally showed larger estimated richness than memory ones.

For every subset, genomic DNA was evenly distributed across several immunoSEQ plates. TCRdb's copy holds only in-frame clones and misses some; the assay was immunoSEQ multiplex PCR. The table lists roughly 2,500,000 clones, under 95% of them singletons. In regard to this clone: Its antigen remains unknown.

CDR1 and CDR2 (germline): GTSNPN, SVGIG (reference sequence). J gave up 5 bases and V 1 base, and 13 bases lay outside the gene matches. The CDR3 consists of 17 residues. Sequencing was carried out using naive CD4+ T cells from PBMCs. Subset in this sample: CD45RA+ positively selected. The chain is built from TRBV30 and TRBJ2-1, with 8 nucleotides matching TRBD2. This sequence originates from a man aged 18 to 35 in good health. Some clones in this sample may be carry-over from other donors' samples. The CDR3 sequence is CAWSAAFPGTRNNEQFF. CDR3 bases: TGTGCCTGGAGTGCCGCCTTTCCCGGGACTAGGAACAATGAGCAGTTCTTC. Complete variable domain (other parts from reference TRBV30 and TRBJ2-1): SQTIHQWPATLVQPVGSPLSLECTVEGTSNPNLYWYRQAAGRGLQLLFYSVGIGQISSEVPQNLSASRPQDRQFILSSKKLLLSDSGFYLCAWSAAFPGTRNNEQFFGPGTRLTVL.